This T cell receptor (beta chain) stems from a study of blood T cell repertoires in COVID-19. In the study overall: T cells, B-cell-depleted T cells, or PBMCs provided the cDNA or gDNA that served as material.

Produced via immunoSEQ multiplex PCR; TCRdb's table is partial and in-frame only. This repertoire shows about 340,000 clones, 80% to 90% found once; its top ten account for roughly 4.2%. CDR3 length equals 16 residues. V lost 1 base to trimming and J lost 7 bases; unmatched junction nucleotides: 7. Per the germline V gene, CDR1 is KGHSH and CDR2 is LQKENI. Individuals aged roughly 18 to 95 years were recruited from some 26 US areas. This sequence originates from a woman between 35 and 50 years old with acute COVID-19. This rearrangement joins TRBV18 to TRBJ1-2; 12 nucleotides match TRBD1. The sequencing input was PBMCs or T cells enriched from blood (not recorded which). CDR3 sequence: CASSPRGTGGEGGYTF. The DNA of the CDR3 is TGTGCCAGCTCACCACGTGGGACAGGGGGCGAGGGTGGCTACACCTTC. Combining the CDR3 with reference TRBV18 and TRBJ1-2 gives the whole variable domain NAGVMQNPRHLVRRRGQEARLRCSPMKGHSHVYWYRQLPEEGLKFMVYLQKENIIDESGMPKERFSAEFPKEGPSILRIQQVVRGDSAAYFCASSPRGTGGEGGYTFGSGTRLTVV.